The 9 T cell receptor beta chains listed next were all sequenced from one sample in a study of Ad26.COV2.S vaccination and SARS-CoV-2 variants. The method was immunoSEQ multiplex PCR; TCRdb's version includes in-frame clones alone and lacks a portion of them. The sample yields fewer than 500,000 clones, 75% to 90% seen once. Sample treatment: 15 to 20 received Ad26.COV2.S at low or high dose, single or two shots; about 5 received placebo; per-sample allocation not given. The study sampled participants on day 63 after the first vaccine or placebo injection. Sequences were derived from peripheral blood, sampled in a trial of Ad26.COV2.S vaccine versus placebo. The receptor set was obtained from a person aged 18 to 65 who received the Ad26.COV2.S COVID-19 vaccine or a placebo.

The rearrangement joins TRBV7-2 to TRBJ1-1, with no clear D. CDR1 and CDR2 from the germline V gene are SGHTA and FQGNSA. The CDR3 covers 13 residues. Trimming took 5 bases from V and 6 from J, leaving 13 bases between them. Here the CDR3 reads CASSPRQRAEAFF. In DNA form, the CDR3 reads TGTGCCAGCAGCCCTCGTCAACGCGCTGAAGCTTTCTTT.

CDR3 region: CSVVTGWDEQFF. CDR3 in DNA: TGCAGCGTTGTAACGGGTTGGGATGAGCAGTTCTTC. This chain connects TRBV29-1 to TRBJ2-1; D ambiguous. CDR3 length: 12 residues. Germline V gives CDR1 SQVTM, CDR2 ANQGSEA. V lost 4 bases and J lost 8, with 12 bases in between.

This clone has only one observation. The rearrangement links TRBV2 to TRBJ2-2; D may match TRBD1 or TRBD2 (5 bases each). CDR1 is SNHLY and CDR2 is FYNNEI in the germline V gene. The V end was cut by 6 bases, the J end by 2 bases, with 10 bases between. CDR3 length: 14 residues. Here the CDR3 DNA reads TGTGCCAGCAGGTGGGACGGAAACACCGGGGAGCTGTTTTTT. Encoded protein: CASRWDGNTGELFF.

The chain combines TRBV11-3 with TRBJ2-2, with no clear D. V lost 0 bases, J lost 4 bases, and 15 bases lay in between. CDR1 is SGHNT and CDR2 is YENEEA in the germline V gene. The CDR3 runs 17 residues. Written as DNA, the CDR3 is TGTGCCAGCAGCTTAGATTCGGCCTTAGGCGGCACCGGGGAGCTGTTTTTT. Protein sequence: CASSLDSALGGTGELFF.

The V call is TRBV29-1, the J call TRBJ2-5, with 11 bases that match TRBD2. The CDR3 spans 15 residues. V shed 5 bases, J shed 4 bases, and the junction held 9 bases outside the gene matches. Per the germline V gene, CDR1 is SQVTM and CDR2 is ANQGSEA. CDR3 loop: CSVLPLAGDVETQYF. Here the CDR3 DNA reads TGCAGCGTTTTGCCACTAGCGGGAGATGTAGAGACCCAGTACTTC.

The CDR3: CSADNQRAQYF. Written as DNA, the CDR3 is TGCAGTGCGGATAACCAGCGGGCACAGTATTTT. The V gene is TRBV20-1, the J gene TRBJ2-3; tentatively, D is TRBD2 (6 bases). Germline-derived CDR1 and CDR2 are DFQATT and SNEGSKA (reference sequence). Trimming removed 6 bases at V and 12 bases at J, with 16 bases between. The CDR3 has 11 amino acids.

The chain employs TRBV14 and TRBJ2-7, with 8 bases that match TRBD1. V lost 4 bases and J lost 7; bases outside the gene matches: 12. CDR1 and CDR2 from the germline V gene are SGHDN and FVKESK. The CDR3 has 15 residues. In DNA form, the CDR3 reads TGTGCCAGCAGCCCCCGGACAGGGCAAGTATATGAGCAGTACTTC. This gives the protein CASSPRTGQVYEQYF. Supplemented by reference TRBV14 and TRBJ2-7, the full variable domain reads EAGVTQFPSHSVIEKGQTVTLRCDPISGHDNLYWYRRVMGKEIKFLLHFVKESKQDESGMPNNRFLAERTGGTYSTLKVQPAELEDSGVYFCASSPRTGQVYEQYFGPGTRLTVT.

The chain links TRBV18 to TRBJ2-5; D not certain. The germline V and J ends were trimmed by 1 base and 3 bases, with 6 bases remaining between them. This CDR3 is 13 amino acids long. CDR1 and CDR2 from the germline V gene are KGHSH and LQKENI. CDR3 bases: TGTGCCAGCTCACCACTCAGAGAAGAGACCCAGTACTTC. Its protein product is CASSPLREETQYF. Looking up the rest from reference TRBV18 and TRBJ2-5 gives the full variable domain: NAGVMQNPRHLVRRRGQEARLRCSPMKGHSHVYWYRQLPEEGLKFMVYLQKENIIDESGMPKERFSAEFPKEGPSILRIQQVVRGDSAAYFCASSPLREETQYFGPGTRLLVL.

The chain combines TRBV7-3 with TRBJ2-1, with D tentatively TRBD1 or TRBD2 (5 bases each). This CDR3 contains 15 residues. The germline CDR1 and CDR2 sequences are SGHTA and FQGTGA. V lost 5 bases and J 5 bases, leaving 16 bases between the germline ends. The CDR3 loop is CASSPSGRVNNEQFF. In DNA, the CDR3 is TGTGCCAGCAGCCCTTCGGGACGGGTGAACAATGAGCAGTTCTTC.